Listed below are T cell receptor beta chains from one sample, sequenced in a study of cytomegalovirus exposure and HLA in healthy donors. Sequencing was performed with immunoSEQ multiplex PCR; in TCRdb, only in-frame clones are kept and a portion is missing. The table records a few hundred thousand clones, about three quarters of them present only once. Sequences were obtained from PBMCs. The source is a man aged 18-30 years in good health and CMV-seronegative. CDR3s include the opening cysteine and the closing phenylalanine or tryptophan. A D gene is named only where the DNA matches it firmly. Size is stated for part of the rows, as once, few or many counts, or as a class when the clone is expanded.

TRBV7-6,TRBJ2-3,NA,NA,TGTGCCAGCAGCTTGGAGTCTCCATCGACGGATACGCAGTATTTT,CASSLESPSTDTQYF
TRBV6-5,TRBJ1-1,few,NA,TGTGCCAGCAGTTACTCGCGGGTGAACACTGAAGCTTTCTTT,CASSYSRVNTEAFF
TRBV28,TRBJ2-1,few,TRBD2,TGTGCCAGCAGTAGGACTAGCGCTTACAATGAGCAGTTCTTC,CASSRTSAYNEQFF
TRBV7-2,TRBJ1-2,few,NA,TGTGCCAGCAGCCGGGGGGGAGGTGAGGGGGGCTACACCTTC,CASSRGGGEGGYTF
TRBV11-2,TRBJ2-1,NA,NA,TGTGCCAGCAGCTTAGTAGCTTACAATGAGCAGTTCTTC,CASSLVAYNEQFF
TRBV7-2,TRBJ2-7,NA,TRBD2,TGTGCCAGCAGCCCGCCGGGACTAGCCTACGAGCAGTACTTC,CASSPPGLAYEQYF
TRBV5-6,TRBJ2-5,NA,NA,TGTGCCAGCAGCCCCTGGGACATTTCTAAGGAGACCCAGTACTTC,CASSPWDISKETQYF
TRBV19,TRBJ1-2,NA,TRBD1,TGTGCCAGTAGCGAAGACAGGGGACTGTATGGCTACACCTTC,CASSEDRGLYGYTF
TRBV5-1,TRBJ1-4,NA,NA,TGCGCCAGCAGCTTGTCTGGAGGAGAAGAAAAACTGTTTTTT,CASSLSGGEEKLFF
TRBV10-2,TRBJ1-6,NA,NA,TGCGCCAGCAGTGAGATGGGGCAGGGGAATTCACCCCTCCACTTT,CASSEMGQGNSPLHF